Listed here is a single TCR beta chain. The specificity of this receptor is unknown. Base quality data are lacking; no much larger clone is found one base away. The sample comes from a study of cytomegalovirus exposure and HLA in healthy donors (dated by TCRdb to the late 2010s). In the study overall: In an earlier analysis of around 540 of the donors, under 300 Gb of sequence data and approximately 120 million unique TCR beta sequences from roughly 190 million T cells were reported. Alongside the repertoire data, information on donor age, sex, ethnicity and CMV serostatus was compiled. To study patterns of TCR occurrence, a later analysis re-analyzed previously published TCR beta repertoires from just over 650 donors and added high-resolution HLA genotyping. Four or five DR-DQ haplotypes were handled as single units for association and clustering because linkage in the cohort was strong. Among roughly 400 genotyped donors of the cohort, an average of around 240,000 unique TCR beta nucleotide sequences were sequenced per donor, roughly 18% of them non-productive. A later genetic analysis used genome-wide SNP genotypes for about 65% of the 666 donors, treating that subset as a discovery cohort. A separate validation cohort of over a hundred different subjects was used in addition to the roughly 620-subject first cohort. The study profiled the T cell repertoires of some 610 subjects by immunosequencing and related them to cytomegalovirus serostatus. Of the approximately 400 genotyped donors, 81% fell in the genetic ancestry cluster associated with self-reported Caucasian donors. The study aimed to test whether cataloging public T cell receptors could reveal signatures of past pathogen exposure. Class I and class II HLA loci were covered by the typing at four-digit resolution. An earlier analysis of fewer than 750 of the donors used high-throughput TCR beta sequencing to judge whether each TCR beta V gene segment behaved as functional or pseudogenic. The later analysis used no new phenotypic data to find candidate immune exposures, relying instead on TCR beta sequences and their occurrence across donors. About 280 gigabases of sequencing data and approximately 91 million unique TCR sequences made up an early release that covered nearly 650 HLA-typed donors. Every discovery cohort repertoire had been produced on one sequencing platform. Typing coverage differed by locus: A, B, C, DRB1 and DQB1 were typed in roughly 620-630 donors, DQA1 in 500 to 550, DPA1 in nearly 610, and DPB1 in just under 490. To predict cytomegalovirus infection status, the study brought together high-throughput TCR immunosequencing, statistical association of individual TCRs with disease status, and machine learning.

The receptor library was made with the immunoSEQ multiplex PCR assay. A mixture of 60 forward primers for TCR Vbeta segments and 13 reverse primers for TCR Jbeta segments was used in the multiplex PCR. Amplification of the CDR3 region of rearranged TCR beta genes was performed with a multiplex PCR assay on genomic DNA. Amplified TCR beta libraries were sequenced as 87-base-pair reads on the Illumina HiSeq System. As for the authors' bioinformatics: In a later analysis, tens of millions of unique TCR beta chains were counted across the roughly 670 repertoires, and approximately 9.9 million of these chains were shared by at least two donors. To remove PCR and sequencing errors, raw reads were error-corrected and collapsed into unique sequences using a nearest-neighbor algorithm that merged closely related sequences. Alignment of CDR3 sequences to IMGT reference sequences was used to assign V, D and J gene segments. For a sequence to be retained, a match of at least six nucleotides was required to both a V gene segment and a J gene segment. Rearrangements were classified as productive when the CDR3 lacked stop codons and remained in frame with V and J, and all other rearrangements were classified as non-productive. CDR3 was defined according to IMGT convention as the region running from the second conserved V-encoded cysteine to the conserved J-encoded phenylalanine. The earlier analysis of more than 450 of the donors excluded sequences that lacked an unambiguous match to a single V gene segment. In an earlier analysis of 587 of the donors, a V segment was called functional when productive rearrangements were above 56.7%, and segregating when the standard deviation between donors exceeded 5%. A statistical classification framework was built for diagnosing cytomegalovirus status from the catalog of TCR beta chain sequences. In a later analysis, V and J genes were assigned by comparing TCR nucleotide sequences against IMGT/GENE-DB human TR gene sequences. The TCRdist pipeline was used in a later analysis to assign CDR3 sequences and most-parsimonious VDJ recombination scenarios. In a later analysis, each TCR beta chain was defined by its CDR3 amino acid sequence together with its V-gene family, and reads without a unique V-gene family were excluded. In a later analysis, 450 to 600 highly shared, low-generation-probability nucleotide sequences were removed to address suspected cross-contamination and a sequencing artifact. In a later analysis, a clonal expansion index for each public chain was calculated from normalized within-repertoire ranks of inferred template counts. In a later analysis, generation probabilities were computed with a VDJ recombination model fitted to out-of-frame rearrangements, and the resulting probabilities were checked against IGoR. Hypergeometric tests were used in a later analysis to score TCR-TCR, TCR-HLA and TCR-CMV co-occurrence, with a repertoire-size bias correction applied to the TCR pairs. False discovery rates were estimated in a later analysis by permuting HLA or CMV assignments 20 times. A later analysis grouped co-occurring TCRs with DBSCAN, adding TCRdist sequence similarity when clustering within HLA-allele-positive subsets. Co-occurrence clustering excluded repertoires with fewer than 30,000 or more than 120,000 public chains, plus five with anomalous nucleotide sharing. TCRdb re-hosts the immuneACCESS table, in-frame sequences only. Its copies lack some clones; in the studies checked, an unresolved V gene accounts for under half of them, and the cause for the rest is not known. V and J calls and clone size come straight from that table; D and trimming were deduced from the DNA. The sample data list more than 75,000 clones, and approximately 74% of these were observed just once. The leading ten clones occupy about 6% of the sample.

Its CDR3 holds 14 amino acids, cysteine through phenylalanine. Only the CDR3 region is kept as DNA, spanning 42 bases read in frame from base 1. The CDR1 and CDR2 encoded by the germline V gene are MNHEY and SVGAGI. Trimmed from V: 7 bases; trimmed from J: 4 bases; junction bases lacking a gene match: 5. Study-level results and caveats: The only immune exposure information available for the cohort was CMV serostatus. Sequencing depth was assumed to be roughly uniform across donors in the presence/absence analyses, though that assumption may not hold. HLA typing was unavailable for some donors at each locus, so association tests used only the typed subset. Linkage disequilibrium might explain the correlated functional status among segregating V segments, but an unknown experimental factor could not be ruled out. The earlier analysis of some 560 of the donors excluded around 17 rarely observed V segments, including chromosome 9 orphons, because counts were too low. According to the authors, the approach could potentially be generalized to other disease states and immunological phenotypes. The study listed 150 to 200 TCR beta chains as associated with cytomegalovirus. Assigning TCR associations to individual alleles was difficult when HLA alleles, especially DR and DQ, strongly co-occurred. Cytomegalovirus status was reported to be diagnosed by the classifier with high specificity and sensitivity in both the original and validation cohorts. The cohort was sequenced for TCR beta chains only, and without alpha or paired-chain data the features that could be detected were limited. In a later analysis, the rate of TCR association differed among HLA loci, with DRB1 alleles having the most associated TCRs and HLA-C alleles having the fewest. A further reported finding was that TCR beta sequences accurately predicted the HLA-A and HLA-B alleles for most subjects in the first cohort. A later genetic analysis associated a missense DCLRE1C variant with V-gene and J-gene trimming of TCR beta chains, and an independent cohort replicated the association. In a later analysis, several top co-occurrence clusters were reported to appear linked to parvovirus B19, influenza, CMV and Epstein-Barr virus. Some IMGT-functional V segments, including TRBV6-2 and TRBV6-3, could not be distinguished by the 87-base-pair reads and were therefore excluded. According to a later genetic analysis, donors in an Asian-associated ancestry cluster had fewer N-insertions in productive TCRs than the approximately 700-donor mean. Three of the identified cytomegalovirus-associated TCR beta chains were confirmed in vitro to be specific for cytomegalovirus antigens. Specific HLA alleles were associated with 15,000 to 20,000 TCR beta sequences at a false discovery rate of 0.05 in a later analysis. Across donors, most TCR sequences were observed very rarely, whereas some public TCRs were present in many individuals. In a later analysis, HLA-associated TCR beta chains were found to be more clonally expanded and to have lower generation probabilities than equally common non-associated chains. A cluster of highly shared sequence variants was judged likely to be a technical artifact of the sequencing pipeline. Most CMV-associated TCR beta chains appeared to be HLA-restricted in a later analysis, and the HLA associations seemed to be driven largely by CMV exposure. In an earlier analysis of around 500 of the donors, most TCR beta V segments appeared in productive rearrangements about 87% or about 30% of the time, broadly matching IMGT annotations.

The cohort consisted of 670 or so healthy bone marrow donors. Cohort members were all nominally healthy when sampled, although unrecorded immune exposures were likely present. The donor was CMV seropositive and belonged to the group of 250 to 300 seropositive cohort members. Each donor provided a peripheral blood sample, and peripheral blood mononuclear cells were used for TCR beta sequencing. The Qiagen DNeasy Blood Extraction Kit was used to extract genomic DNA from the blood cell samples. The sequence derives from a woman aged 50 to 65 in good health and CMV-seropositive. The chain was built from TRBV6-5 and TRBJ2-1, with 9 middle bases fitting TRBD1. The sequenced sample consisted of PBMCs. At the DNA level, the sequence is TGTGCCAGCATCTCGGGACAGGGATACAATGAGCAGTTCTTC. Translated, this is CASISGQGYNEQFF.